These 10 T cell receptor beta chains originate from one sample sequenced in a study of T cell responses to AZD1222 COVID-19 vaccine. Libraries were prepared by immunoSEQ multiplex PCR; TCRdb keeps only in-frame clonotypes and omits some of them. The data show about 110,000 clones, 70% to 90% seen once. This specimen consisted of peripheral blood, obtained 28 days after the second AZD1222 dose. The receptors here all came from an adult who received the AZD1222 COVID-19 vaccine.

The chain carries TRBV7-7 and TRBJ2-1; D may match TRBD1 or TRBD2 (5 bases each). CDR3 length: 15 residues. Germline CDR1 and CDR2: SSHAT and FNYEAQ (reference sequence). The germline V and J ends were trimmed by 4 bases and 1 base, with 11 bases remaining between them. The CDR3 is CASSSGTTSYNEQFF. The CDR3 DNA reads as TGTGCCAGCAGCTCCGGGACCACGTCCTACAATGAGCAGTTCTTC.

V is TRBV11-3 and J is TRBJ2-4; 8 bases line up with TRBD1. This CDR3 is 16 amino acids long. Germline lookup yields CDR1 SGHNT and CDR2 YENEEA. V lost 5 bases to trimming and J lost 0 bases; unmatched junction nucleotides: 6. CDR3 loop: CASSPGTGLAKNIQYF. In nucleotides, the CDR3 is TGTGCCAGCAGCCCGGGGACAGGCTTAGCCAAAAACATTCAGTACTTC. Supplemented by reference TRBV11-3 and TRBJ2-4, the full variable domain reads EAGVVQSPRYKIIEKKQPVAFWCNPISGHNTLYWYLQNLGQGPELLIRYENEEAVDDSQLPKDRFSAERLKGVDSTLKIQPAELGDSAVYLCASSPGTGLAKNIQYFGAGTRLSVL.

V is TRBV15 and J is TRBJ2-5; 11 bases align to TRBD1. CDR1 is LNHNV and CDR2 is YYDKDF in the germline V gene (reference sequence). The CDR3 is 14 residues long. V lost 3 bases to trimming and J lost 4 bases; unmatched junction nucleotides: 1. The CDR3 region is CATSRDRGPETQYF. The DNA of the CDR3 is TGTGCCACCAGCAGGGACAGGGGGCCAGAGACCCAGTACTTC.

This sequence joins TRBV29-1 and TRBJ1-3; D unresolved. V dropped 3 bases and J dropped 7 bases, with 10 bases sitting between them. Germline CDR1 SQVTM, CDR2 ANQGSEA. The CDR3 sequence is 12 residues long. CDR3 sequence (DNA): TGCAGCGTTGATTTGGGTGGTAACACCATATATTTT. It translates to CSVDLGGNTIYF.

This clone was counted a single time. The rearrangement links TRBV18 to TRBJ2-3, with TRBD2 matching 8 bases. Per germline, CDR1 KGHSH and CDR2 LQKENI. The CDR3 extends over 14 amino acids. V shed 4 bases and J 2 bases; nucleotides not matched to a gene: 2. CDR3 region: CASSLGLDTDTQYF. The CDR3 DNA is TGTGCCAGCTCACTGGGACTAGACACAGATACGCAGTATTTT.

The chain recombines TRBV5-1 with TRBJ1-6; 9 bases fit TRBD1. The CDR3 is 14 amino acids. V trimming: 3 bases; J trimming: 14 bases; junction bases outside the gene matches: 9. Germline CDR1 SGHRS, CDR2 YFSETQ. The CDR3, as DNA: TGCGCCAGCAGCTCGGGGACAGGGATGACTACCCTCCACTTT. It translates to CASSSGTGMTTLHF.

This clone occurred once. The chain carries TRBV6-5 and TRBJ2-1; D not resolved. The germline CDR1 and CDR2 sequences are MNHEY and SVGAGI. V was cut by 8 bases and J by 7 bases, with 6 bases left in between. The length of the CDR3 is 10 residues. This chain's CDR3 is CASLWNEQFF. CDR3 nucleotide sequence: TGTGCCAGCCTGTGGAATGAGCAGTTCTTC.

The rearrangement links TRBV19 to TRBJ2-4; a possible D gene is TRBD2 (5 bases). CDR1 LNHDA and CDR2 SQIVND come from the germline V gene (reference sequence). CDR3 size: 17 residues. V lost 6 bases and J 1 base, leaving 19 bases between the germline ends. The CDR3 sequence is CASSGGLRRIAKNIQYF. DNA for the CDR3: TGTGCCAGTAGCGGAGGACTGCGGAGGATCGCCAAAAACATTCAGTACTTC.

The rearrangement joins TRBV13 to TRBJ2-7; 10 nucleotides match TRBD2. V trimming: 5 bases; J trimming: 2 bases; junction bases outside the gene matches: 9. The V gene's germline CDR1 is PRHDT and CDR2 FYEKMQ (reference sequence). CDR3 length equals 16 residues. This CDR3 is CASSHIPAGGPYEQYF. In DNA form, the CDR3 reads TGTGCCAGCAGCCATATCCCAGCGGGAGGGCCCTACGAGCAGTACTTC.

The chain has TRBV28 and TRBJ1-5; possibly TRBD1 for D (6 bases). This CDR3 has 17 residues. Germline V gene lookup returns CDR1 MDHEN and CDR2 SYDVKM. V lost 5 bases and J 6 bases, leaving 23 bases between the germline ends. CDR3 residues: CASSNPRRGGAGQPQHF. CDR3 coding DNA: TGTGCCAGCAGTAACCCGAGAAGGGGGGGCGCAGGTCAGCCCCAGCATTTT.